A selection of T cell receptor beta chains follows, all from one sample in a study of blood T cell repertoires in COVID-19. Data came from immunoSEQ multiplex PCR; TCRdb stores just in-frame clones and leaves some out. The repertoire holds approximately 220,000 clones, with 83% as singletons. Sequenced: PBMCs or T cells enriched from blood (not recorded which). These receptors were obtained from a woman aged 45-60 years who had been exposed to COVID-19. Each CDR3 is given with its conserved first and last residue. D genes are given only for firm matches. A row's size may be missing; if present it is once, few, many or a size class.

d_call	clone_size	v_call	j_call	cdr3_nt	cdr3_aa
-	-	TRBV6-1	TRBJ2-7	TGTGCCAGCAGTGAACTGAGGCCGCCTAGAGAGCAGTACTTC	CASSELRPPREQYF
TRBD1	-	TRBV2	TRBJ1-2	TGTGCCAGCAATAACCGGGACAGGGGATTCGATGATGGCTACACCTTC	CASNNRDRGFDDGYTF
-	-	TRBV19	TRBJ1-1	TGTGCCAGTAGTATCGGGGGGTTTTGGACTGAAGCTTTCTTT	CASSIGGFWTEAFF
TRBD1	once	TRBV19	TRBJ1-1	TGTGCCAGTAGATCTCAACAGGGGAGAAAAACTGAAGCTTTCTTT	CASRSQQGRKTEAFF
-	few	TRBV6-5	TRBJ1-6	TGTGCCAGCGGGGGGTATAATTCACCCCTCCACTTT	CASGGYNSPLHF
TRBD1	-	TRBV15	TRBJ2-7	TGTGCCACCAGCAGATTTACAGGGGATACCTCCTACGAGCAGTACTTC	CATSRFTGDTSYEQYF
TRBD1	-	TRBV15	TRBJ1-6	TGTGCCACCAGCCCACAGGGGGCCCGTAATTCACCCCTCCACTTT	CATSPQGARNSPLHF
TRBD1	-	TRBV18	TRBJ1-2	TGTGCCAGCTCACCCTCTCGGACAGGGGAAGGCTACACCTTC	CASSPSRTGEGYTF
TRBD2	-	TRBV4-2	TRBJ2-2	TGTGCCAGCAGCCAAGCCGGGACTAGCGGGGTCAAGGAGCTGTTTTTT	CASSQAGTSGVKELFF
-	-	TRBV19	TRBJ1-1	TGTGCCAGTAGATGGGGCTCGGCAGTGATGAACACTGAAGCTTTCTTT	CASRWGSAVMNTEAFF
TRBD1	-	TRBV18	TRBJ2-7	TGTGCCAGCTCACCTGGACAGGGCTGGGTAGGGCAGTACTTC	CASSPGQGWVGQYF
-	-	TRBV9	TRBJ1-3	TGTGCCAGCAGCACCGAACAAGCGTACTCTGGAAACACCATATATTTT	CASSTEQAYSGNTIYF
-	-	TRBV5-1	TRBJ2-3	TGCGCCAGCAGCTTGAGCGAGGATACGCAGTATTTT	CASSLSEDTQYF
TRBD2	-	TRBV3-1/TRBV3-2	TRBJ2-3	TGTGCCAGCAGACCCCATACTAGCGCGGCAGATACGCAGTATTTT	CASRPHTSAADTQYF
TRBD1	-	TRBV19	TRBJ2-7	TGTGCCAGTAGTACCGGACAGGGGCCCTACGAGCAGTACTTC	CASSTGQGPYEQYF
-	-	TRBV3-1/TRBV3-2	TRBJ1-2	TGTGCCAGCAGCCAAAACAGGGTCTATGGCTACACCTTC	CASSQNRVYGYTF
TRBD1	-	TRBV9	TRBJ1-1	TGTGCCAGCAGTCGGGGGACAGTGAACACTGAAGCTTTCTTT	CASSRGTVNTEAFF
-	-	TRBV12-3/TRBV12-4	TRBJ2-7	TGTGCCAGCAGGCCAGGGTGGGATCACGAGCAGTACTTC	CASRPGWDHEQYF
-	-	TRBV7-2	TRBJ1-1	TGTGCCAGCAGCTTATTTTATGACTCGGGTTTCAACACTGAAGCTTTCTTT	CASSLFYDSGFNTEAFF
-	-	TRBV29-1	TRBJ1-2	TGCAGCGCCAGGGGCAGCAACCGGCATGGCTACACCTTC	CSARGSNRHGYTF
-	-	TRBV6-1	TRBJ2-3	TGTGCCAGCAGTGAAATCAGGGGACGGGACACAGATACGCAGTATTTT	CASSEIRGRDTDTQYF
-	-	TRBV30	TRBJ2-2	TGTGCCTGGAGTGTAACTACAAGTGGGGAGCTGTTTTTT	CAWSVTTSGELFF
-	-	TRBV10-3	TRBJ1-1	TGTGCCATCAGCCCTGGGACTTCCCGATCCTTT	CAISPGTSRSF
-	-	TRBV5-6	TRBJ2-4	TGTGCCAGCAGCTTGGGGACTGACCTAGCCAAAAACATTCAGTACTTC	CASSLGTDLAKNIQYF
-	-	TRBV30	TRBJ2-3	TGTGCCCTAAGGGGGGGGAGCTCTAGCACAGATACGCAGTATTTT	CALRGGSSSTDTQYF
TRBD1	-	TRBV19	TRBJ2-3	TGTGCCAGTAGTATGGGACAGAGAAAGGATACGCAGTATTTT	CASSMGQRKDTQYF
TRBD1	once	TRBV30	TRBJ2-3	TGTGCCTGGAGTGCAAACAGGGGGGCAGCAGATACGCAGTATTTT	CAWSANRGAADTQYF
TRBD2	-	TRBV4-2	TRBJ2-2	TGTGCCAGCAGCCCCAAGCGGGGGAACACCGGGGAGCTGTTTTTT	CASSPKRGNTGELFF
-	-	TRBV2	TRBJ1-5	TGTGCCAGCCAGAGCCATCAGGGGAGCAATCAGCCCCAGCATTTT	CASQSHQGSNQPQHF
-	-	TRBV6-2/TRBV6-3	TRBJ1-6	TGTGCCAGCAGTTACTCGAAAACTGCCACACCCCTCCACTTT	CASSYSKTATPLHF
TRBD1	-	TRBV9	TRBJ1-1	TGTGCCAGCAGCGTAGAAGCAGGGGGGAACACTGAAGCTTTCTTT	CASSVEAGGNTEAFF
TRBD2	few	TRBV4-1	TRBJ2-3	TGCGCCAGCAGCCAAGCGCCAAGGTCCGGTCTAGCGGGGGAATATACGCAGTATTTT	CASSQAPRSGLAGEYTQYF
-	-	TRBV3-1/TRBV3-2	TRBJ2-3	TGTGCCAGCAGCCAGGGGGCGGGGGCAGATACGCAGTATTTT	CASSQGAGADTQYF
-	-	TRBV3-1/TRBV3-2	TRBJ2-5	TGTGCCAGCAGCCAAGACTGGGGCCGGGCAGAGACCCAGTACTTC	CASSQDWGRAETQYF
-	-	TRBV6-5	TRBJ1-2	TGTGCCAGCAGTAAACAGGGAGGCTACACCTTC	CASSKQGGYTF
-	-	TRBV13	TRBJ2-3	TGTGCCAGCAGCTCCCTCGGGACACCCACAGATACGCAGTATTTT	CASSSLGTPTDTQYF
-	-	TRBV11-2	TRBJ2-2	TGTGCCAGCAGCTCTTTGACAGGGAGGACCGGGGAGCTGTTTTTT	CASSSLTGRTGELFF
-	-	TRBV6-2/TRBV6-3	TRBJ1-2	TGTGCCAGCCGCCTCGGGACAATCTACACCTTC	CASRLGTIYTF
-	-	TRBV5-4	TRBJ1-2	TGTGCCAGCAGCTTTCCAGGGGCTGGCGGCTACACCTTC	CASSFPGAGGYTF
TRBD1	-	TRBV5-1	TRBJ2-2	TGCGCCAGCAGGGGACAGGGGTCCGGGGAGCTGTTTTTT	CASRGQGSGELFF
TRBD2	-	TRBV29-1	TRBJ2-1	TGCAGCGGTACTAGCGGGGTTTCCTACAATGAGCAGTTCTTC	CSGTSGVSYNEQFF